This is a list of T cell receptor beta chains from one sample in a study of Tregs in tolerant kidney transplant recipients. Produced via immunoSEQ multiplex PCR; TCRdb's table is partial and in-frame only. The sample shows fewer than 65,000 clones, 80% to 90% of them seen only once. Sequencing used Tregs from blood, obtained before the transplant. These receptors were collected from a human donor who received a combined kidney and bone marrow transplant. Both conserved end residues are part of each CDR3. A D gene is named only where the DNA matches it firmly. Size tells how often a clone was seen (once, few, many) or the class of an expanded clone, and some rows leave it out.

V: TRBV6-1
D: NA
J: TRBJ1-2
size: NA
DNA: TGTGCCAGCAGTGTAGGGGTCGGCGGCAACTATGGCTACACCTTC
CDR3: CASSVGVGGNYGYTF

V: TRBV7-6
D: TRBD1
J: TRBJ1-1
size: NA
DNA: TGTGCCAGCAGCTCCTTGTCCCGGGACAGGGTCGCTTTCTTT
CDR3: CASSSLSRDRVAFF

V: TRBV28
D: NA
J: TRBJ1-1
size: NA
DNA: TGTGCCCACGGGAAGGGGTCGTTCACTGAAGCTTTCTTT
CDR3: CAHGKGSFTEAFF

V: TRBV7-2
D: NA
J: TRBJ2-1
size: NA
DNA: TGTGCCAGCAGCTTAAGGTCTAGCGTGGGGTATGACAATGAGCAGTTCTTC
CDR3: CASSLRSSVGYDNEQFF

V: TRBV5-4
D: TRBD1
J: TRBJ2-2
size: NA
DNA: TGTGCCAGCAGCTTGGTTCTCGGGACAGAAAACACCGGGGAGCTGTTTTTT
CDR3: CASSLVLGTENTGELFF

V: TRBV5-8
D: TRBD2
J: TRBJ2-7
size: NA
DNA: TGTGCCAGCAGCCCCAGGGGGGCTAGCGGGAGCTACGAGCAGTACTTC
CDR3: CASSPRGASGSYEQYF

V: TRBV14
D: TRBD1
J: TRBJ1-1
size: NA
DNA: TGTGCCAGCAGCCAGATACAGGGGGCCTACACTGAAGCTTTCTTT
CDR3: CASSQIQGAYTEAFF

V: TRBV10-1
D: NA
J: TRBJ2-2
size: NA
DNA: TGCGCCAGCAGTGAGTCCAACACCGGGGAGCTGTTTTTT
CDR3: CASSESNTGELFF

V: TRBV16
D: NA
J: TRBJ2-1
size: NA
DNA: TGTGCCAGCAGCCAATCTCGCGGGCATAATGAGCAGTTCTTC
CDR3: CASSQSRGHNEQFF

V: TRBV12-5
D: NA
J: TRBJ2-2
size: NA
DNA: TGTGCTAGTGGTCTAGGGGCCGGGGAGCTGTTTTTT
CDR3: CASGLGAGELFF

V: TRBV6-1
D: TRBD1
J: TRBJ1-5
size: few
DNA: TGTGCCAGCAGCGGGACAGGGGGTCCGCCCCAGCATTTT
CDR3: CASSGTGGPPQHF

V: TRBV6-1
D: NA
J: TRBJ2-1
size: NA
DNA: TGTGCCAGCAGTGAAATTCGATCCACTAGTCGGAATGAGCAGTTCTTC
CDR3: CASSEIRSTSRNEQFF

V: TRBV28
D: NA
J: TRBJ2-7
size: NA
DNA: TGTGCCAGCAGTTTACTGGGCCTCAACTACGAGCAGTACTTC
CDR3: CASSLLGLNYEQYF

V: TRBV4-3
D: TRBD2
J: TRBJ2-2
size: NA
DNA: TGCGCCAGCAGCCCGGAAAGGAAGGGGGGACTAGCGTCCACCGGGGAGCTGTTTTTT
CDR3: CASSPERKGGLASTGELFF

V: TRBV9
D: TRBD2
J: TRBJ2-1
size: NA
DNA: TGTGCCAGCAGCGGTAGCGGGGCCAGCTCCTACAATGAGCAGTTCTTC
CDR3: CASSGSGASSYNEQFF

V: TRBV28
D: TRBD2
J: TRBJ2-7
size: NA
DNA: TGTGCCAGCGGGACTAGCGGGGGGAGCCTCCCCTACGAGCAGTACTTC
CDR3: CASGTSGGSLPYEQYF

V: TRBV27
D: TRBD1
J: TRBJ1-4
size: NA
DNA: TGTGCCAGCAGTTTATCGGGCACAGGGGCCGCAACTAATGAAAAACTGTTTTTT
CDR3: CASSLSGTGAATNEKLFF

V: TRBV7-2
D: NA
J: TRBJ2-1
size: NA
DNA: TGTGCCAGCAGCCCGAGCGGGCGCGGGTATGAGCAGTTCTTC
CDR3: CASSPSGRGYEQFF

V: TRBV28
D: TRBD1
J: TRBJ2-7
size: NA
DNA: TGTGCCAGCAGTTGGACAGGCCTATCCTACGAGCAGTACTTC
CDR3: CASSWTGLSYEQYF

V: TRBV7-2
D: NA
J: TRBJ1-2
size: NA
DNA: TGTGCCAGCAGCGCGGGACTAGGCGATGGCTACACCTTC
CDR3: CASSAGLGDGYTF

V: TRBV5-4
D: TRBD1
J: TRBJ1-2
size: NA
DNA: TGTGCCAGCAGCCTGCAGGGGGCCAACTATGGCTACACCTTC
CDR3: CASSLQGANYGYTF

V: TRBV7-6
D: TRBD1
J: TRBJ1-1
size: NA
DNA: TGTGCCAGCAGCTCCTTACCGGGACAGGGGGCAGCTTTCTTT
CDR3: CASSSLPGQGAAFF

V: TRBV6-5
D: TRBD1
J: TRBJ1-1
size: NA
DNA: TGTGCCAGCAGTTCCCCGGACAGGGGATCTACTGAAGCTTTCTTT
CDR3: CASSSPDRGSTEAFF

V: TRBV28
D: TRBD2
J: TRBJ2-1
size: NA
DNA: TGTGCCAGCAGTCCGGGACTAGCGGGAGGCCTCTCCTACAATGAGCAGTTCTTC
CDR3: CASSPGLAGGLSYNEQFF

V: TRBV5-5
D: TRBD1
J: TRBJ1-5
size: NA
DNA: TGTGCCAGCAGCTTGGTTTGGGGGACAGGGTCTCAGCCCCAGCATTTT
CDR3: CASSLVWGTGSQPQHF

V: TRBV7-2
D: TRBD2
J: TRBJ2-7
size: NA
DNA: TGTGCCAGCAGCTTACTAGCGGGACCCTCCTACGAGCAGTACTTC
CDR3: CASSLLAGPSYEQYF

V: TRBV10-2
D: TRBD2
J: TRBJ2-5
size: NA
DNA: TGCGCCAGCAGTGGGGCCTTAGCGGGGGGGTCAAACCAGTACTTC
CDR3: CASSGALAGGSNQYF

V: TRBV27
D: NA
J: TRBJ1-1
size: few
DNA: TGTGCCAGCAGACTCCTGACAGGTCCGAACACTGAAGCTTTCTTT
CDR3: CASRLLTGPNTEAFF

V: TRBV6-5
D: NA
J: TRBJ1-2
size: NA
DNA: TGTGCCAGCAGGAAAGGGTACAGCGGCTACACCTTC
CDR3: CASRKGYSGYTF

V: TRBV7-8
D: TRBD2
J: TRBJ2-3
size: NA
DNA: TGTGCCAGCAGCTTAGTGGAAGGTAGCGGGAGGGGAGATACGCAGTATTTT
CDR3: CASSLVEGSGRGDTQYF

V: TRBV10-1
D: NA
J: TRBJ2-1
size: once
DNA: TGCGCCAGCAGTGACTTCGTTCTAGGGGGCAATGAGCAGTTCTTC
CDR3: CASSDFVLGGNEQFF

V: TRBV4-1
D: TRBD1
J: TRBJ1-2
size: NA
DNA: TGCGCCAGCAGCCAAGAATGGGACAGGGGAACGGGTGGCTACACCTTC
CDR3: CASSQEWDRGTGGYTF

V: TRBV6-6
D: NA
J: TRBJ2-2
size: few
DNA: TGTGCCAGCATCCGACATCTGGGGCCGGCCGGGGAGCTGTTTTTT
CDR3: CASIRHLGPAGELFF

V: TRBV7-9
D: NA
J: TRBJ1-2
size: NA
DNA: TGTGCCAGCAGCTTAGCATCTGGGACTGGCTACACCTTC
CDR3: CASSLASGTGYTF

V: TRBV19
D: NA
J: TRBJ1-4
size: NA
DNA: TGTGCCAGTACCCGGTCCGTAAAGGATGGGAAACTGTTTTTT
CDR3: CASTRSVKDGKLFF

V: TRBV5-1
D: NA
J: TRBJ1-3
size: NA
DNA: TGCGCCAGCAGCCTTAGGGGCCCCGGGACGGTGAGCTCTGGAAACACCATATATTTT
CDR3: CASSLRGPGTVSSGNTIYF

V: TRBV28
D: NA
J: TRBJ2-3
size: NA
DNA: TGTGCCAGCAGTCCCCCCGGGGCTCTCGCAGATACGCAGTATTTT
CDR3: CASSPPGALADTQYF

V: TRBV5-1
D: NA
J: TRBJ2-5
size: NA
DNA: TGCGCCAGCAGCGTGGGGGTAGGTGCGCAAGAGACCCAGTACTTC
CDR3: CASSVGVGAQETQYF

V: TRBV18
D: NA
J: TRBJ2-7
size: NA
DNA: TGTGCCAGCTCATCCAAGGACGAGCAGTACTTC
CDR3: CASSSKDEQYF

V: TRBV5-1
D: TRBD1
J: TRBJ1-1
size: NA
DNA: TGCGCCAGCAGCTCCCCCGGGACAGGGTTGACTGAAGCTTTCTTT
CDR3: CASSSPGTGLTEAFF

V: TRBV9
D: NA
J: TRBJ2-3
size: once
DNA: TGTGCCAGCAGCCCCAGTTTGGTAGATACGCAGTATTTT
CDR3: CASSPSLVDTQYF

V: TRBV2
D: NA
J: TRBJ2-5
size: NA
DNA: TGTGCCAGCAGTGGGGACCAAAGAGAGACCCAGTACTTC
CDR3: CASSGDQRETQYF

V: TRBV7-2
D: TRBD2
J: TRBJ2-1
size: NA
DNA: TGTGCCAGCAGCCTCCGGTTAGCGGGGGGGCCCGTCCATGAGCAGTTCTTC
CDR3: CASSLRLAGGPVHEQFF

V: TRBV5-1
D: TRBD1
J: TRBJ1-6
size: NA
DNA: TGCGCCAGCAGCTTGGGTTTGGGACAGGGAATGTCACCCCTCCACTTT
CDR3: CASSLGLGQGMSPLHF

V: TRBV2
D: NA
J: TRBJ2-3
size: NA
DNA: TGTGCCAGCAGGGCGGGGTCTAGCACAGATACGCAGTATTTT
CDR3: CASRAGSSTDTQYF

V: TRBV5-1
D: TRBD1
J: TRBJ1-6
size: NA
DNA: TGCGCCAGCAGCCGGGGGAAGACAGGGGATTCCTATAATTCACCCCTCCACTTT
CDR3: CASSRGKTGDSYNSPLHF

V: TRBV5-1
D: NA
J: TRBJ2-4
size: NA
DNA: TGCGCCAGCAGCCCCATTGACAGGAGTACGGCCAAAAACATTCAGTACTTC
CDR3: CASSPIDRSTAKNIQYF

V: TRBV7-9
D: NA
J: TRBJ1-3
size: NA
DNA: TGTGCCAGCAGCTTAGCGGGCAGGGGAGCTGGAAACACCATATATTTT
CDR3: CASSLAGRGAGNTIYF

V: TRBV10-2
D: TRBD1
J: TRBJ1-2
size: NA
DNA: TGCGCCAGCATAGGCCAGGGGGTGGGTAACTATGGCTACACCTTC
CDR3: CASIGQGVGNYGYTF

V: TRBV25-1
D: NA
J: TRBJ2-3
size: NA
DNA: TGTGCCAGCAGCCCAGGCTGGGGGGGCACAGATACGCAGTATTTT
CDR3: CASSPGWGGTDTQYF

V: TRBV25-1
D: NA
J: TRBJ1-4
size: NA
DNA: TGTGCCAGCAGTGAGGAGACTGTGTCTAATGAAAAACTGTTTTTT
CDR3: CASSEETVSNEKLFF

V: TRBV7-9
D: TRBD1
J: TRBJ2-7
size: NA
DNA: TGTGCCAGCAGTCCGACAGGGGGTGGCGAGCAGTACTTC
CDR3: CASSPTGGGEQYF

V: TRBV5-1
D: NA
J: TRBJ2-4
size: few
DNA: TGCGCCAGCAGCTTGGACAGGGCCAAAAACATTCAGTACTTC
CDR3: CASSLDRAKNIQYF

V: TRBV18
D: TRBD1
J: TRBJ2-1
size: NA
DNA: TGTGCCAGCTCACCGGACAGGGTAGGCGATGAGCAGTTCTTC
CDR3: CASSPDRVGDEQFF